This is a list of T cell receptor beta chains from one sample in a study of cytomegalovirus exposure and HLA in healthy donors. Only in-frame clones appear in the TCRdb table, and some are missing; sequencing was by immunoSEQ multiplex PCR. The sample carries roughly 150,000 clones, around nine tenths recorded once. Source material: PBMCs. The receptors come from a woman between 18 and 29 years old in good health and CMV-seropositive. Each CDR3 is given with its conserved first and last residue. D genes are given only for firm matches. Size values are once, few and many counts, or a class for expanded clones, and some rows have none.

j_gene | d_gene | v_gene | abundance | CDR3nt | CDR3aa
TRBJ1-1 | - | TRBV9 | - | TGTGCCAGCAGCGTAGCCCAGGGTCCGGTGAACACTGAAGCTTTCTTT | CASSVAQGPVNTEAFF
TRBJ2-5 | - | TRBV28 | - | TGTGCCAGCACCAAGACAGGTCAAGAGACCCAGTACTTC | CASTKTGQETQYF
TRBJ2-6 | TRBD1 | TRBV6-1 | - | TGTGCCAGCAGTGCACGACAGGGGATCTCTGGGGCCAACGTCCTGACTTTC | CASSARQGISGANVLTF
TRBJ1-1 | - | TRBV1 | once | TGCACCAGCAGCCAAGAAATCCGAGTTGAAGCTTTCTTT | CTSSQEIRVEAFF
TRBJ2-7 | TRBD1 | TRBV7-9 | - | TGTGCCAGCAGCGCGGGACAGGGCTGGCACGAGCAGTACTTC | CASSAGQGWHEQYF
TRBJ2-3 | - | TRBV7-3 | - | TGTGCCAGCAGCTCGGAGGCCACAGATACGCAGTATTTT | CASSSEATDTQYF
TRBJ2-3 | TRBD2 | TRBV15 | - | TGTGCCACCAGCACCATAGCGGGACTTAACACAGATACGCAGTATTTT | CATSTIAGLNTDTQYF
TRBJ2-7 | - | TRBV7-6 | once | TGTGCCAGCAGCTTAGGGCAGGTCTCCTACGAGCAGTACTTC | CASSLGQVSYEQYF
TRBJ2-3 | TRBD2 | TRBV2 | once | TGTGCCAGCAAAGCGGGAGGGTGGGATACGCAGTATTTT | CASKAGGWDTQYF
TRBJ1-5 | - | TRBV10-1 | few | TGCGCCAGCAGTCCAGGGAAAAATCAGCCCCAGCATTTT | CASSPGKNQPQHF
TRBJ1-1 | TRBD1 | TRBV6-1 | - | TGTGCCACCCTGAGAGGGGGCAACATGAACACTGAAGCTTTCTTT | CATLRGGNMNTEAFF
TRBJ2-7 | TRBD2 | TRBV14 | - | TGTGCCAGCAGCCAAGCGACTAGCGGGACTCCCTACGAGCAGTACTTC | CASSQATSGTPYEQYF
TRBJ2-6 | - | TRBV5-8 | - | TGTGCCAGCAGGCAGGGTTCCGGGGCCAACGTCCTGACTTTC | CASRQGSGANVLTF
TRBJ2-7 | TRBD1 | TRBV6-5 | - | TGTGCCAGCATGTCGGACCAGGGGGTCTACGAGCAGTACTTC | CASMSDQGVYEQYF
TRBJ1-1 | - | TRBV9 | - | TGTGCCAGCAGCGTAGCTTTGGCGGTTGGTCGGAACACTGAAGCTTTCTTT | CASSVALAVGRNTEAFF
TRBJ2-7 | TRBD1 | TRBV30 | once | TGTGCCTGGAGTGTACGAGGGTGGGGCAGGGGGTCGGACGAGCAGTACTTC | CAWSVRGWGRGSDEQYF
TRBJ2-2 | - | TRBV11-2 | - | TGTGCCAGCAGCTTAGCTACGGCGGACACCGGGGAGCTGTTTTTT | CASSLATADTGELFF
TRBJ2-7 | TRBD1 | TRBV6-1 | - | TGTGCCAGCAGCACAACGGGACAGGGCTATGGGGAGCAGTACTTC | CASSTTGQGYGEQYF
TRBJ1-1 | - | TRBV9 | - | TGTGCCAGCAGCGCGCACAGGGACACTGAAGCTTTCTTT | CASSAHRDTEAFF
TRBJ2-1 | TRBD2 | TRBV11-3 | - | TGTGCCAGCAGTCTTACTAGCGGGAGCTCCTACAATGAGCAGTTCTTC | CASSLTSGSSYNEQFF
TRBJ2-5 | - | TRBV2 | - | TGTGCCAGCACCCACAACCTTCAAGAGACCCAGTACTTC | CASTHNLQETQYF
TRBJ2-1 | - | TRBV28 | - | TGTGCCAGCACCCGGGGCGGGGCCGATTACAATGAGCAGTTCTTC | CASTRGGADYNEQFF
TRBJ2-3 | TRBD2 | TRBV7-2 | - | TGTGCCAGCAGCCGAGCTGGGAGGGCTCTTACTATTGATACGCAGTATTTT | CASSRAGRALTIDTQYF
TRBJ2-1 | TRBD2 | TRBV14 | - | TGTGCCAGCAGTTCAAGCGGGGTGTACAATGAGCAGTTCTTC | CASSSSGVYNEQFF
TRBJ2-1 | TRBD2 | TRBV4-2 | - | TGTGCCAGCAGCCAAGGGACTAGCGTTCTTTACAATGAGCAGTTCTTC | CASSQGTSVLYNEQFF
TRBJ2-1 | - | TRBV29-1 | - | TGCAGCCTTCGGGTGGCCCCCAATGAGCAGTTCTTC | CSLRVAPNEQFF
TRBJ2-7 | TRBD1 | TRBV5-1 | once | TGCGCCAGCAGGGCCGGGACAGGGAAGGTTTACGAGCAGTACTTC | CASRAGTGKVYEQYF
TRBJ2-3 | TRBD2 | TRBV6-4 | once | TGTGCCAGCAGTGAGGGAGGGAGTGCAGATACGCAGTATTTT | CASSEGGSADTQYF
TRBJ2-1 | - | TRBV29-1 | - | TGCAGCGTTGTTAAGTATCTGCGCAATGAGCAGTTCTTC | CSVVKYLRNEQFF
TRBJ2-7 | TRBD2 | TRBV9 | - | TGTGCCAGCAGCCCCCGCCCGGGACTAGCGGGCGAACGCACCTACGAGCAGTACTTC | CASSPRPGLAGERTYEQYF
TRBJ2-7 | TRBD1 | TRBV6-6 | - | TGTGCCAGCAGTTGGGACAGAGCCGAGCAGTACTTC | CASSWDRAEQYF
TRBJ2-2 | TRBD2 | TRBV4-3 | - | TGCGCCAGCAGCCATCGGACTAGCATGAACACCGGGGAGCTGTTTTTT | CASSHRTSMNTGELFF
TRBJ2-5 | TRBD2 | TRBV25-1 | few | TGTGCCAGCAGATCTAGCGGGAGGCCAAGAGAGACCCAGTACTTC | CASRSSGRPRETQYF